This is a list of T cell receptor beta chains from one sample in a study of T cells in Graves' hyperthyroidism and ophthalmopathy. TCRdb redid the calling of the multiplex PCR reads with MiXCR, one entry per CDR3 protein. The table shows more than 450,000 distinct CDR3 sequences, with 14% occurring only once. Input material: blood. The origin of the receptors is a middle-aged woman with Graves' hyperthyroidism. The CDR3 runs from the conserved cysteine through the conserved F or W. D genes are given only for firm matches. Part of the rows lack a size; the others show once, few, many or a class for expanded clones.

cdr3_length clone_size j_call v_call d_call cdr3_aa cdr3_nt
11 NA TRBJ2-1 TRBV2 NA CASRGPAERFF TGTGCCAGCAGAGGGCCGGCCGAGCGGTTCTTC
17 NA TRBJ2-7 TRBV29-1 TRBD2 CSVDGGTSGRAPYEQYF TGCAGCGTCGATGGAGGGACTAGCGGGAGGGCCCCCTACGAGCAGTACTTC
12 many TRBJ2-1 TRBV2 NA CASSSPLGEQFF TGTGCCAGCAGCTCTCCGTTAGGTGAGCAGTTCTTC
16 many TRBJ2-7 TRBV7-2 TRBD2 CASSLVASGSFYEQYF TGTGCCAGCAGCTTAGTGGCTAGCGGGAGTTTCTACGAGCAGTACTTC
13 many TRBJ2-2 TRBV3-1 NA CASSLQRGGELFF TGTGCCAGCAGCCTCCAGAGGGGCGGGGAGCTGTTTTTT
18 many TRBJ2-1 TRBV28 TRBD2 CASSLSGTSGRKRNEQFF TGTGCCAGCAGTTTATCGGGGACTAGCGGGAGGAAGAGGAATGAGCAGTTCTTC
15 many TRBJ1-2 TRBV20-1 NA CSARVSGALLSGYTF TGCAGTGCTAGAGTGTCGGGCGCACTCCTAAGTGGCTACACCTTC
15 many TRBJ2-7 TRBV12-3/TRBV12-4 TRBD2 CASTGASGLSYEQYF TGTGCCAGCACCGGGGCTAGCGGGTTATCTTACGAGCAGTACTTC
16 NA TRBJ2-1 TRBV2 TRBD2 CASRNAGTSGRNEQFF TGTGCCAGCAGGAATGCCGGGACTAGCGGGAGAAATGAGCAGTTCTTC
17 few TRBJ1-3 TRBV18 NA CASSPPVGGGPGNTIYF TGTGCCAGCTCACCACCTGTAGGAGGAGGGCCTGGAAACACCATATATTTT
15 many TRBJ1-4 TRBV28 NA CASSLESGTNEKLFF TGTGCCAGCAGTTTAGAATCCGGGACTAATGAAAAACTGTTTTTT
13 many TRBJ2-2 TRBV7-9 NA CASSLELAGELFF TGTGCCAGCAGCTTGGAGTTGGCCGGGGAGCTGTTTTTT
14 NA TRBJ2-2 TRBV5-1 NA CASSRDPETGELFF TGCGCCAGCAGCCGGGACCCCGAGACCGGGGAGCTGTTTTTT
12 many TRBJ1-1 TRBV9 NA CASSNMNTEAFF TGTGCCAGCAGCAATATGAACACTGAAGCTTTCTTT
15 NA TRBJ2-3 TRBV2 TRBD2 CASRKSGRLADTQYF TGTGCCAGCCGGAAAAGCGGGAGGCTCGCAGATACGCAGTATTTT
13 many TRBJ1-5 TRBV2 NA CASMIYSNQPQHF TGTGCCAGCATGATCTATAGCAATCAGCCCCAGCATTTT
15 NA TRBJ1-1 TRBV7-9 NA CASSFQGAMNTEAFF TGTGCCAGCAGCTTCCAAGGAGCAATGAACACTGAAGCTTTCTTT
15 few TRBJ2-7 TRBV29-1 TRBD2 CSVELAGANPYEQYF TGCAGCGTTGAACTAGCGGGAGCGAATCCCTACGAGCAGTACTTC
15 NA TRBJ2-4 TRBV15 NA CATSRTTGAKNIQYF TGTGCCACCAGCAGAACCACAGGGGCCAAAAACATTCAGTACTTC
14 many TRBJ2-7 TRBV5-1 NA CASSLSQPGDEQYF TGCGCCAGCAGCTTGAGCCAGCCTGGGGACGAGCAGTACTTC
15 few TRBJ2-1 TRBV6-1 TRBD1 CASSSTGGDLDEQFF TGTGCCAGCAGTTCGACAGGGGGGGACCTCGATGAGCAGTTCTTC
13 many TRBJ2-3 TRBV6-6 NA CASSYSRKDTQYF TGTGCCAGCAGTTACTCGCGGAAGGATACGCAGTATTTT
18 NA TRBJ2-1 TRBV19 NA CASSKARMSAGSYNEQFF TGTGCCAGTAGTAAAGCGAGAATGTCCGCCGGCTCCTACAATGAGCAGTTCTTC
12 NA TRBJ2-1 TRBV30 NA CAWSVGLNEQFF TGTGCCTGGAGTGTAGGCCTCAATGAGCAGTTCTTC
17 many TRBJ2-1 TRBV5-1 TRBD2 CASSLGLAGEFYNEQFF TGCGCCAGCAGCTTGGGACTAGCGGGAGAGTTCTACAATGAGCAGTTCTTC
17 many TRBJ2-3 TRBV11-2 NA CASSLGRRQGGTDTQYF TGTGCCAGCAGCCTAGGCCGTCGGCAGGGCGGCACAGATACGCAGTATTTT
14 many TRBJ2-1 TRBV6-1 NA CASSRLEIYNEQFF TGTGCCAGCAGTAGACTAGAAATCTACAATGAGCAGTTCTTC
15 NA TRBJ1-3 TRBV10-3 TRBD1 CAISTGQGIENTIYF TGTGCCATCAGTACGGGACAGGGAATCGAAAACACCATATATTTT
11 many TRBJ1-1 TRBV20-1 NA CSARLRTEAFF TGCAGTGCTAGATTACGGACTGAAGCTTTCTTT